This T cell receptor (beta chain) was sequenced in a study of T cells in Graves' hyperthyroidism and ophthalmopathy. This clonotype was counted at least ten times. A lack of ophthalmopathy progression within 18 months defined stable Graves' hyperthyroidism. The CDR3 covers 10 residues. Trimming removed 8 bases at V and 3 bases at J, with 5 bases between. The germline V gene has CDR1 SGHAT and CDR2 FQNNGV. It was RNA transcripts that yielded the amplified TCR beta CDR3 regions. RT-PCR in the first round (using the HTBI primer set) targeted the TCR CDR3. TCRdb analysed the multiplex PCR reads with MiXCR anew, one entry per CDR3 protein. The repertoire has about 500,000 distinct CDR3 sequences, approximately 15% of them found once; the top ten carry 15% to 20%.

The V gene is TRBV11-2, the J gene TRBJ2-7; D not certain. The sequenced sample was blood. The source is a woman younger than 35 with Graves' hyperthyroidism. Here the CDR3 reads CASGNYEQYV. CDR3 nucleotide sequence: TGTGCCAGCGGAAACTACGAGCAGTACGTC.